A selection of T cell receptor beta chains follows, all from one sample in a study of T cell responses to AZD1222 COVID-19 vaccine. Profiled with immunoSEQ multiplex PCR; TCRdb holds only in-frame clones, not every one. Found here are approximately 200,000 clones, around 86% of them singletons; the top ten hold 2.5% to 3%. The source was peripheral blood, collected on day 0 of MenACWY control vaccination. The origin of the receptors is an adult in good health. CDR3s include the opening cysteine and the closing phenylalanine or tryptophan. Each record gives: J gene, V gene, CDR3 protein.

>TRBJ2-1|TRBV11-2
CASSLEDSYNEQFF
>TRBJ2-1|TRBV6-4
CASSDGQGETNEQFF
>TRBJ2-3|TRBV5-5
CASSPSMGLGTDTQYF
>TRBJ2-5|TRBV20-1
CSASLDKSFETQYF
>TRBJ2-1|TRBV5-1
CASSPVSGNEQFF
>TRBJ1-1|TRBV6-2/TRBV6-3
CASSYGTGMNTEAFF
>TRBJ1-1|TRBV7-9
CASSLTSAEAFF
>TRBJ2-7|TRBV7-9
CASSIMTPQGEQYF
>TRBJ1-1|TRBV6-5
CASYEGFGNTEAFF
>TRBJ1-2|TRBV27
CASSEGLSYGYTF
>TRBJ1-1|TRBV15
CATSTGKNTEAFF
>TRBJ2-3|TRBV6-1
CASSGDSPRVTDTQYF
>TRBJ2-7|TRBV11-1
CASSRQGSSYEQYF
>TRBJ2-5|TRBV5-1
CASSLGDRDQETQYF
>TRBJ1-1|TRBV15
CATSRSRAGEAFF
>TRBJ1-2|TRBV5-6
CASSLPPQGGEGYTF
>TRBJ2-1|TRBV9
CASSRGLAGSYNEQFF
>TRBJ2-3|TRBV2
CASSEPRGGLREDTQYF
>TRBJ1-2|TRBV7-9
CASSFGGSDGYTF
>TRBJ2-1|TRBV6-1
CASTKNRGYNEQFF
>TRBJ1-2|TRBV6-1
CASSEARNTWSGASNYGYTF
>TRBJ2-1|TRBV29-1
CSVEPPLATNEQFF
>TRBJ2-1|TRBV4-3
CASSQQWEPSYNEQFF
>TRBJ2-3|TRBV7-3
CASSLTWGLAGSTQYF
>TRBJ2-6|TRBV27
CASSLSTGISSGANVLTF
>TRBJ1-3|TRBV30
CASGRLSGNTIYF
>TRBJ2-2|TRBV5-4
CASSLRGVNTGELFF
>TRBJ1-2|TRBV6-5
CASSRQGGPNYGYTF
>TRBJ1-1|TRBV29-1
CSVGVTGSNTEAFF
>TRBJ2-3|TRBV5-8
CASSPLERGANTQYF
>TRBJ1-5|TRBV18
CASSPPGVSNQPQHF
>TRBJ1-4|TRBV13
CASSGPGLNEKLFF
>TRBJ2-2|TRBV7-9
CATGPPKNTGELFF
>TRBJ2-1|TRBV29-1
CSVEGTGVYNEQFF
>TRBJ2-3|TRBV18
CASSPFREGVADTQYF
>TRBJ2-3|TRBV7-2
CASSLALGLPGLLEDTQYF
>TRBJ1-5|TRBV2
CASSDRDRGLLSNQPQHF
>TRBJ1-3|TRBV3-1/TRBV3-2
CASSPLDSQPGNTIYF
>TRBJ1-4|TRBV3-1/TRBV3-2
CASRRGAKEKLFF
>TRBJ2-3|TRBV30
CAWSGTGRWTDTQYF